The rows below give T cell receptor beta chains drawn from one sample of a study of cytomegalovirus exposure and HLA in healthy donors. Sequencing used immunoSEQ multiplex PCR; TCRdb keeps in-frame clones, though not all of them. The repertoire has 200,000 to 250,000 clones, around 83% of them found once; the top ten carry roughly 2.5%. Sample: PBMCs. The receptors were gathered from a woman aged 40 to 50 in good health and CMV-seronegative. Each CDR3 is given with its conserved first and last residue. D genes are given only for firm matches. Clone size is stated in some rows and not others, as once, few, many or a class when expanded.

d_call	j_call	v_call	clone_size	cdr3_aa	cdr3_nt
-	TRBJ2-2	TRBV6-4	once	CASSDGQNTGELFF	TGTGCCAGCAGTGACGGACAGAACACCGGGGAGCTGTTTTTT
-	TRBJ1-1	TRBV5-1	-	CASSPGHVGFSEAFF	TGCGCCAGCAGCCCGGGTCACGTCGGATTTTCTGAAGCTTTCTTT
TRBD2	TRBJ2-6	TRBV5-1	-	CASRRTGAGPSGANVLTF	TGCGCCAGCAGGCGCACGGGAGCGGGGCCCTCTGGGGCCAACGTCCTGACTTTC
-	TRBJ1-1	TRBV5-6	-	CASSLPHSNTEAFF	TGTGCCAGCAGCTTGCCCCACTCGAACACTGAAGCTTTCTTT
TRBD1	TRBJ1-2	TRBV6-6	-	CASSLDRAGWNYTF	TGTGCCAGCAGCTTGGACAGGGCAGGGTGGAACTACACCTTC
-	TRBJ1-2	TRBV27	-	CASSSAGLGYTF	TGTGCCAGCAGTTCGGCAGGGTTGGGCTACACCTTC
TRBD1	TRBJ1-2	TRBV2	-	CAGTKRDRAGYTF	TGTGCCGGCACAAAGCGGGACAGGGCCGGCTACACCTTC
TRBD1	TRBJ2-1	TRBV4-1	-	CASSQVGRGLYNEQFF	TGCGCCAGCAGCCAAGTCGGCAGGGGGCTGTACAATGAGCAGTTCTTC
TRBD1	TRBJ1-2	TRBV19	-	CASSMGTGGRSYGYTF	TGTGCCAGTAGTATGGGGACAGGGGGCCGCTCCTATGGCTACACCTTC
-	TRBJ1-4	TRBV10-2	few	CASSAPDQTGGNEKLFF	TGCGCCAGCAGTGCACCCGACCAGACGGGGGGTAATGAAAAACTGTTTTTT
-	TRBJ2-1	TRBV20-1	-	CSAESGVEQFF	TGCAGTGCTGAATCGGGAGTTGAGCAGTTCTTC
TRBD1	TRBJ2-5	TRBV27	-	CATLGQEETQYF	TGTGCCACCCTAGGACAGGAAGAGACCCAGTACTTC
TRBD1	TRBJ2-2	TRBV27	-	CASSFDRGPLFF	TGTGCCAGCAGCTTCGACAGGGGACCGCTGTTTTTT
-	TRBJ2-5	TRBV6-5	-	CASSYSGSGGQETQYF	TGTGCCAGCAGTTACTCCGGCAGTGGGGGGCAAGAGACCCAGTACTTC
-	TRBJ2-7	TRBV7-9	-	CSSTLQGLDFQEQYF	TGTTCCAGCACCCTACAGGGTTTGGACTTCCAGGAGCAGTACTTC
-	TRBJ2-2	TRBV6-4	few	CASGEQDTGELFF	TGTGCCAGCGGGGAACAGGACACCGGGGAGCTGTTTTTT
-	TRBJ1-3	TRBV6-5	few	CASSRDRSSGNTIYF	TGTGCCAGCAGCCGCGACAGGAGCTCTGGAAACACCATATATTTT
-	TRBJ1-3	TRBV19	few	CASSYSRYGTSGNTIYF	TGTGCCAGTAGTTACTCCAGATACGGGACATCAGGAAACACCATATATTTT
TRBD1	TRBJ1-3	TRBV7-2	-	CASSQVAGGGNTIYF	TGTGCCAGCAGTCAGGTTGCAGGGGGAGGAAACACCATATATTTT
TRBD1	TRBJ1-5	TRBV2	-	CASSLTGESSQPQHF	TGTGCCAGCAGTCTGACAGGGGAATCAAGTCAGCCCCAGCATTTT
TRBD2	TRBJ2-7	TRBV27	-	CASGLADTYEQYF	TGTGCCAGCGGACTAGCCGATACCTACGAGCAGTACTTC
-	TRBJ2-3	TRBV7-3	-	CASSSTVLGSSTDTQYF	TGTGCCAGCAGCTCCACGGTACTCGGGAGTAGCACAGATACGCAGTATTTT
-	TRBJ1-5	TRBV28	once	CASRGSPTLGPQHF	TGTGCCAGCAGGGGGAGTCCTACCCTGGGGCCCCAGCATTTT
-	TRBJ2-7	TRBV18	-	CASSPFGSGSNEQYF	TGTGCCAGCTCACCTTTTGGTTCGGGGTCCAACGAGCAGTACTTC
-	TRBJ2-7	TRBV28	-	CASSYLALSPYEQYF	TGTGCCAGCAGTTATCTAGCGCTCTCACCGTACGAGCAGTACTTC
TRBD2	TRBJ2-1	TRBV30	-	CAWSIYLTSGTYNEQFF	TGTGCCTGGAGCATCTACCTGACTAGCGGTACCTACAATGAGCAGTTCTTC
TRBD1	TRBJ2-7	TRBV7-2	-	CASSRGGQRTYEQYF	TGTGCCAGCAGCCGAGGGGGCCAGCGGACCTACGAGCAGTACTTC
TRBD2	TRBJ2-1	TRBV2	-	CASSPGLAGANEQFF	TGTGCCAGCAGTCCCGGACTAGCGGGAGCAAATGAGCAGTTCTTC
-	TRBJ2-3	TRBV30	once	CAWESTGSDTQYF	TGTGCCTGGGAGTCGACGGGATCAGATACGCAGTATTTT
TRBD1	TRBJ2-7	TRBV30	-	CAWTPGTADYEQYF	TGTGCCTGGACGCCCGGGACAGCAGACTACGAGCAGTACTTC
TRBD1	TRBJ2-2	TRBV25-1	-	CASSEIPGQGGTGELFF	TGTGCCAGCAGTGAGATACCCGGACAGGGCGGGACCGGGGAGCTGTTTTTT